This T cell receptor beta chain appears in the sequencing data of a study of T cell responses to AZD1222 COVID-19 vaccine. The method was immunoSEQ multiplex PCR; TCRdb's version includes in-frame clones alone and lacks a portion of them. This sample has approximately 97,000 clones, with about 88% found just once. V shed 2 bases, J shed 4 bases, and the junction held 8 bases outside the gene matches. Germline CDR1 and CDR2: SNHLY and FYNNEI. The CDR3 is 15 amino acids. This clone was seen a handful of times. Its cognate antigen is unknown. Study-level findings and limits: The number of AZD1222 recipients seropositive at baseline was only five or six.

The gene calls are TRBV2 and TRBJ2-7; 7 positions agree with TRBD1. The sequences come from peripheral blood, collected on day 0 of AZD1222 vaccination. This sequence was found in an adult in good health. For the CDR3, the DNA is TGTGCCAGCAGTGAAATGGGCAGGGGGTTATACGAGCAGTACTTC. Translation: CASSEMGRGLYEQYF.